The 13 T cell receptor beta chains below come from one sample, sequenced in a study of post-analysis software for immune sequencing data. Study-level points and caveats: Included in a set of roughly five TRBV segments more frequent in patients than controls were TRBV5-6, TRBV5-1 and TRBV20-1.

What these receptors recognize is not known. cDNA libraries of TCR beta carried unique molecular identifiers. TCRdb re-called the PCR reads through MiXCR, storing one row per CDR3 protein. The data show 250,000 to 300,000 distinct CDR3 sequences, about 40% seen once. Sequencing input: blood. All receptors come from a girl aged 5-17 years with multiple sclerosis.

This clonotype was detected only a few times. The rearrangement uses TRBV9 and TRBJ2-5; either TRBD1 or TRBD2 may supply D (5 bases each). Germline CDR1 and CDR2: SGDLS and YYNGEE. Trimming pared 0 bases from V and 11 bases from J, leaving 23 bases between. There are 16 residues in the CDR3. The CDR3 DNA reads TGTGCCAGCAGCGTAGAAAGGGACGGGCTTTACAATGAGCAGTACTTC. Translated: CASSVERDGLYNEQYF.

J is TRBJ2-5 and V is TRBV7-2, with unresolved D. This CDR3 has 13 residues. Trimming stripped 1 base from V and 3 bases from J, with 6 bases between. CDR1 is SGHTA and CDR2 is FQGNSA in the germline V gene. The CDR3 protein is CASSLVREETQYF. The CDR3 nucleotides are TGTGCCAGCAGCTTAGTCCGTGAAGAGACCCAGTACTTC.

Note on this clonotype: A much larger clone lies a single base off, so this may be a read error. This chain uses TRBV18 with TRBJ2-7, with a weak D call TRBD1 (6 bases). Germline CDR1 and CDR2: KGHSH and LQKENI. The CDR3 sequence is 15 residues long. The CDR3 DNA follows: TGTGCCGGCTCACCACCGGGGACAACCAAGAGGTCCCAGTACTTC. The encoded protein is CAGSPPGTTKRSQYF.

This clonotype was recorded a few times. This clone may be a read error of a much larger clone one base away. The chain recombines TRBV7-3 with TRBJ2-3; 7 positions agree with TRBD2. Germline lookup yields CDR1 SGHTA and CDR2 FQGTGA. The CDR3 extends over 17 amino acids. J lost 5 bases, V lost 0 bases, and 11 bases had no gene match. CDR3 sequence: CASSLTGGVGAGDTQYF. CDR3 nucleotides: TGTGCCAGCAGCTTAACGGGAGGGGTGGGAGCTGGAGATACGCAGTATTTT.

The chain joins TRBV29-1 to TRBJ2-1; TRBD2 aligns across 8 bases. Germline CDR1 is SQVTM and CDR2 is ANQGSEA. This CDR3 has 14 residues. V lost 5 bases and J lost 9; bases outside the gene matches: 12. CDR3: CSVPDRGRGGEQFF. The DNA of the CDR3 is TGCAGCGTTCCGGACAGAGGCCGGGGGGGTGAGCAGTTCTTC.

For this clonotype: A read error may explain this, as a much larger clone is one base away. The chain combines TRBV12-3 or TRBV12-4 with TRBJ2-4; 8 nucleotides align to TRBD1. With V trimmed by 5 bases and J by 1 base, 4 bases remained unmatched. The CDR3 is 15 amino acids. The CDR3 DNA sequence: TGTGCCAGCAGTCCCAGGACAGGGGCCAAAAACATTCAGTACTTC. This encodes CASSPRTGAKNIQYF.

This clonotype was counted ten times or more. A single base separates this from a much larger clone, so it may be a read error. The rearrangement joins TRBV20-1 to TRBJ2-5, with TRBD2 as a possible D gene (7 bases). CDR1 and CDR2 (germline): DFQATT, SNEGSKA (reference sequence). The CDR3 loop spans 13 amino acids. V shed 4 bases and J shed 5 bases, with 14 bases lying between them. CDR3 DNA sequence: TGCAGTGCTAATTCCGGGGGGCGGGAGACCCAGTACTTC. This gives the protein CSANSGGRETQYF.

This clonotype occurred many times. This chain links TRBV4-2 with TRBJ2-1; 10 bases are shared with TRBD2. With V trimmed by 7 bases and J by 4 bases, 10 bases remained unmatched. From germline, CDR1 is LGHNA and CDR2 YNFKEQ. This CDR3 region has 16 residues. In DNA form, the CDR3 reads TGTGCCAGCACCCCGACACCGACTAGCGGGTACAATGAGCAGTTCTTC. The encoded protein is CASTPTPTSGYNEQFF.

This clonotype was picked up many times. This chain uses TRBV4-1 with TRBJ2-1; TRBD2 aligns across 10 bases. This CDR3 spans 16 amino acids. J gave up 6 bases and V 4 bases, and 9 bases lay outside the gene matches. Germline lookup yields CDR1 MGHRA and CDR2 YSYEKL. The CDR3 reads CASSLLGLAEFNEQFF. As DNA, the CDR3 is TGCGCCAGCAGCCTCCTCGGACTAGCGGAGTTCAATGAGCAGTTCTTC.

Only a few counts were recorded for this clonotype. The CDR3 here is CASSLRPRRVEAFF. CDR3 DNA: TGCGCCAGCAGCTTGCGTCCCAGACGGGTTGAAGCTTTCTTT. The V gene is TRBV5-1, the J gene TRBJ1-1; D remains ambiguous. The V end was cut by 1 base, the J end by 7 bases, with 14 bases between. This CDR3 has 14 amino acids. Germline V lookup: CDR1 SGHRS, CDR2 YFSETQ.

This clonotype was found many times. The gene calls are TRBV6-1 and TRBJ2-1; a weak D match, TRBD1 (5 bases). Deletions cut 5 bases from V and 5 bases from J, with 10 bases between. In germline, CDR1 is MNHNS, CDR2 SASEGT. There are 13 residues in the CDR3. The CDR3 DNA sequence: TGTGCCAGCAGTACCGACAGCCACAATGAGCAGTTCTTC. The encoded protein is CASSTDSHNEQFF.

A remark on this clonotype: A much larger clonotype is one base distant, so this may be a read error. The rearrangement links TRBV20-1 to TRBJ2-3; D might be TRBD2 (6 bases). Trimming removed 1 base from V and 2 bases from J, with 19 bases in between. CDR1 and CDR2 (germline): DFQATT, SNEGSKA (reference sequence). This CDR3 region has 17 residues. CDR3 sequence (DNA): TGCAGTGCTAGAGCCGGGGCTAGCGTTGGGAACACAGATACGCAGTATTTT. Encoded protein: CSARAGASVGNTDTQYF.

The V gene is TRBV5-1, the J gene TRBJ2-2; 8 bases fit TRBD1. Germline V gene lookup returns CDR1 SGHRS and CDR2 YFSETQ. V was pared by 0 bases and J by 2 bases, with 6 bases of the junction left unmatched. The CDR3 runs to 17 residues. CDR3 amino acids: CASSLGFGTGNTGELFF. CDR3 sequence (DNA): TGCGCCAGCAGCTTGGGTTTCGGGACAGGAAACACCGGGGAGCTGTTTTTT. The entire variable domain, with the rest obtained from reference TRBV5-1 and TRBJ2-2, is as follows: KAGVTQTPRYLIKTRGQQVTLSCSPISGHRSVSWYQQTPGQGLQFLFEYFSETQRNKGNFPGRFSGRQFSNSRSEMNVSTLELGDSALYLCASSLGFGTGNTGELFFGEGSRLTVL.